Following are 32 T cell receptor beta chains from one sample sequenced in a study of CD4 T cells in relation to SARS-CoV-2 and coronaviruses (dated by TCRdb to the early 2020s). CD4+ T cells from unexposed donors were collected before the COVID-19 pandemic (2011-2018). After around 10 days of culture, CD4+ T cells were isolated with the EasySep CD4+ T cell isolation kit. Their recognized antigens are unknown. Libraries were prepared through the immunoSEQ multiplex PCR assay. TCRdb re-hosts the immuneACCESS table, in-frame sequences only. Its copies lack some clones; in the studies checked, an unresolved V gene accounts for under half of them, and the cause for the rest is not known. The sample profile shows about 26,000 clones; under 80% of them were found once. Roughly 10% of the sample is taken by the ten largest. The sequenced sample was CD4+ T cells from PBMCs, cultured in vitro. Every receptor here comes from a human donor in good health.

This clone was recorded a few times. The V gene is TRBV11-3, the J gene TRBJ2-2; TRBD1 matches at 10 bases. Germline trimming cut 1 base from V and 0 bases from J; bases unmatched to any gene: 5. From germline, CDR1 is SGHNT and CDR2 YENEEA. The length of the CDR3 is 18 residues. In DNA form, the CDR3 reads TGTGCCAGCAGCTTAGGGGACAGGGGCAGTACGAACACCGGGGAGCTGTTTTTT. This codes for CASSLGDRGSTNTGELFF.

The V gene is TRBV14, the J gene TRBJ2-1, with 7 bases fitting TRBD2. V shed 4 bases, J shed 9 bases, and the junction held 9 bases outside the gene matches. The CDR3 runs 14 residues. Germline lookup yields CDR1 SGHDN and CDR2 FVKESK. The CDR3 DNA follows: TGTGCCAGCAGCCCGCGTGGCGGGAGTTCTGAGCAGTTCTTC. Its protein product is CASSPRGGSSEQFF. Full variable domain (missing parts from reference TRBV14 and TRBJ2-1): EAGVTQFPSHSVIEKGQTVTLRCDPISGHDNLYWYRRVMGKEIKFLLHFVKESKQDESGMPNNRFLAERTGGTYSTLKVQPAELEDSGVYFCASSPRGGSSEQFFGPGTRLTVL.

This clone has more than one count but fewer than ten. The gene calls are TRBV9 and TRBJ2-2; D uncertain. V shed 5 bases and J shed 5 bases, with 13 bases lying between them. CDR1 and CDR2 (germline): SGDLS, YYNGEE. This CDR3 has 14 amino acids. CDR3 residues: CASSPQEVTGELFF. CDR3 sequence (DNA): TGTGCCAGCAGTCCCCAGGAAGTTACCGGGGAGCTGTTTTTT.

This clone was observed a single time. The chain links TRBV19 to TRBJ2-1, with TRBD2 matching over 15 bases. This CDR3 has 19 residues. V trimming: 8 bases; J trimming: 3 bases; junction bases outside the gene matches: 14. Germline lookup yields CDR1 LNHDA and CDR2 SQIVND (reference sequence). The CDR3 nucleotides read TGTGCCAGTGGGGGAGTAATGGGACTAGCGGGGGGCCTCTACAATGAGCAGTTCTTC. It translates to CASGGVMGLAGGLYNEQFF.

The chain carries TRBV6-2 or TRBV6-3 and TRBJ1-2, with D maybe TRBD1 (5 bases). Between the trimmed V and J ends, which lost 2 bases and 2 bases, there was a span of 12 bases. CDR1 and CDR2 (germline): MNHEY, SVGEGT. The CDR3 is made up of 15 amino acids. The CDR3 here is CASSYPGRNNYGYTF. DNA of the CDR3: TGTGCCAGCAGTTACCCGGGACGTAACAACTATGGCTACACCTTC.

The count of this clone is one. This sequence joins TRBV6-5 and TRBJ1-6; unclear D gene. The CDR3 has 16 amino acids. Trimming took off 2 bases at V and 0 bases at J, with 8 bases between the two ends. Germline CDR1 and CDR2: MNHEY and SVGAGI. DNA of the CDR3: TGTGCCAGCAGTTACGGGGTTAGCTCCTATAATTCACCCCTCCACTTT. Protein sequence: CASSYGVSSYNSPLHF.

The rearrangement links TRBV30 to TRBJ1-2, with TRBD1 as a possible D gene (6 bases). V lost 5 bases, J lost 3 bases, and 7 bases lay in between. CDR3 length: 11 amino acids. The germline gives CDR1 GTSNPN, CDR2 SVGIG (reference sequence). The CDR3 sequence is CAWDRYYGYTF. DNA for the CDR3: TGTGCCTGGGACAGGTACTATGGCTACACCTTC.

The J gene is TRBJ2-3, the V gene TRBV6-5; D remains unclear. The CDR3 loop spans 12 amino acids. Germline V gene lookup returns CDR1 MNHEY and CDR2 SVGAGI. The germline V and J ends were trimmed by 7 bases and 6 bases, with 11 bases remaining between them. CDR3 sequence reads: CASNGPVDTQYF. CDR3 bases: TGTGCCAGCAATGGTCCCGTGGATACGCAGTATTTT.

This chain connects TRBV18 to TRBJ1-5; 8 bases agree with TRBD1. Germline CDR1 is KGHSH and CDR2 is LQKENI. The CDR3 totals 14 residues. J gave up 6 bases and V 1 base, and 2 bases lay outside the gene matches. The CDR3 nucleotides are TGTGCCAGCTCACCACGGACAGGGATTCAGCCCCAGCATTTT. This translates into CASSPRTGIQPQHF.

This clone showed up just once. The genes are TRBV29-1 and TRBJ2-7, with D perhaps matching TRBD1 (6 bases). From germline, CDR1 is SQVTM and CDR2 ANQGSEA. The V and J ends lost 0 bases and 1 base respectively, with 10 bases between them. The CDR3 spans 14 residues. The CDR3 nucleotides are TGCAGCGTTGAAGAGGCGACAGGATCCTACGAGCAGTACTTC. Residues: CSVEEATGSYEQYF.

The chain couples TRBV4-1 to TRBJ1-4; weak D call: TRBD1 (6 bases). This CDR3 has 15 amino acids. Germline CDR1 reads MGHRA; CDR2 reads YSYEKL. Trimming removed 8 bases at V and 8 bases at J, with 21 bases between. Written as DNA, the CDR3 is TGCGCCAGCGGACGAGGGGCAGGGGATCGGGAAAAACTGTTTTTT. This gives the protein CASGRGAGDREKLFF.

The J gene is TRBJ2-1, the V gene TRBV19, with TRBD1 matching over 9 bases. Germline CDR1 reads LNHDA; CDR2 reads SQIVND (reference sequence). The CDR3 is 16 residues long. J lost 4 bases, V lost 5 bases, and 9 bases had no gene match. CDR3 residues: CASSPIQGARYNEQFF. For the CDR3, the DNA is TGTGCCAGTAGTCCTATACAGGGGGCAAGGTACAATGAGCAGTTCTTC.

The chain links TRBV30 to TRBJ1-2, with D tentatively TRBD1 (6 bases). Trimming cost V 0 bases and J 4 bases, with 12 bases left between them. The CDR3 covers 14 residues. Per germline, CDR1 GTSNPN and CDR2 SVGIG (reference sequence). CDR3 region: CAWSVRGAGYGYTF. The CDR3 nucleotides read TGTGCCTGGAGTGTACGGGGGGCGGGCTATGGCTACACCTTC.

This chain joins TRBV14 and TRBJ1-5; no reliable D call. The CDR3 extends over 13 amino acids. V shed 4 bases and J shed 3 bases, with 7 bases lying between them. CDR1 is SGHDN, CDR2 FVKESK, per germline. In DNA form, the CDR3 reads TGTGCCAGCAGCCGGACCCACAATCAGCCCCAGCATTTT. Translating it yields CASSRTHNQPQHF.

The V call is TRBV18, the J call TRBJ1-4; no definite D call. This CDR3 is built from 12 residues. Germline V gene data show CDR1 as KGHSH and CDR2 as LQKENI. Trimming removed 6 bases from V and 7 bases from J, with 9 bases in between. The chain's CDR3 is CASSPMGEKLFF. The CDR3 region has the DNA TGTGCCAGCTCGCCTATGGGTGAAAAACTGTTTTTT.

The chain uses TRBV10-2 and TRBJ2-2; TRBD2 agrees at 11 bases. Per germline, CDR1 WSHSY and CDR2 SAAADI. V shed 7 bases, J shed 7 bases, and the junction held 8 bases outside the gene matches. This CDR3 has 15 amino acids. CDR3 DNA sequence: TGCGCCAGCAAAACTAGCGGGGGACCCGGCGGGGAGCTGTTTTTT. It codes for CASKTSGGPGGELFF.

The chain is built from TRBV2 and TRBJ2-3; 16 bases fit TRBD2. Germline trimming cut 6 bases from V and 7 bases from J; bases unmatched to any gene: 4. Germline assignment: CDR1 SNHLY and CDR2 FYNNEI. This CDR3 is 15 amino acids long. The CDR3: CASRVGLAGGHTQYF. Here the CDR3 DNA reads TGTGCCAGCAGGGTGGGACTAGCGGGGGGGCATACGCAGTATTTT.

The V call is TRBV9, the J call TRBJ2-1; D is uncertain. CDR1 is SGDLS and CDR2 is YYNGEE in the germline V gene. The length of the CDR3 is 13 residues. V lost 4 bases, J lost 8 bases, and 13 bases lay in between. CDR3 sequence reads: CASSPPLRHEQFF. The CDR3 coding sequence is TGTGCCAGCAGCCCCCCACTTCGACATGAGCAGTTCTTC. Together with reference TRBV9 and TRBJ2-1, the CDR3 gives the full variable domain: DSGVTQTPKHLITATGQRVTLRCSPRSGDLSVYWYQQSLDQGLQFLIQYYNGEERAKGNILERFSAQQFPDLHSELNLSSLELGDSALYFCASSPPLRHEQFFGPGTRLTVL.

Here the CDR3 DNA reads TGTGCCAGTAGTATGTTCTCCGGCTCCTACGAGCAGTACTTC. This gives the protein CASSMFSGSYEQYF. The rearrangement links TRBV19 to TRBJ2-7; D unclear. V was trimmed by 3 bases and J by 0 bases, leaving 9 bases between them. The CDR3 runs 14 residues. From germline, CDR1 is LNHDA and CDR2 SQIVND (reference sequence).

This clone occurred a few times. The chain links TRBV5-8 to TRBJ1-2; 7 positions match TRBD1. The CDR3 is 12 amino acids. The germline V gene has CDR1 SGHTS and CDR2 YDEGEE. With V trimmed by 6 bases and J by 4 bases, 3 bases remained unmatched. The CDR3 DNA reads as TGTGCCAGCACCCGGGACAGCTATGGCTACACCTTC. This gives the protein CASTRDSYGYTF.

The chain is built from TRBV19 and TRBJ1-2; a possible D gene is TRBD1 (5 bases). The CDR3 is 19 amino acids. Germline V gives CDR1 LNHDA, CDR2 SQIVND (reference sequence). V dropped 4 bases and J dropped 1 base, with 25 bases sitting between them. This chain's CDR3 is CASSSTGTPLRTLNYGYTF. DNA of the CDR3: TGTGCCAGTAGTAGCACCGGGACGCCTCTCCGAACCCTTAACTATGGCTACACCTTC.

This rearrangement joins TRBV5-1 to TRBJ2-6; D call uncertain. With 5 bases removed from V and 4 bases from J, the gap between germline ends came to 13 bases. CDR3 size: 15 residues. CDR1 is SGHRS, CDR2 YFSETQ, per germline. The CDR3, as DNA: TGCGCCAGCAGAGAGAACACCTGGGGGGCCAACGTCCTGACTTTC. Translating gives CASRENTWGANVLTF.

This chain uses TRBV23-1 with TRBJ1-6, with unresolved D. TRBV23-1 is classed as an ORF, of uncertain function. This CDR3 has 16 amino acids. Trimming left V 4 bases short and J 10 bases short, with 20 bases between. The CDR3 sequence is CASSLARIFKSSPLHF. DNA for the CDR3: TGCGCCAGCAGTCTCGCGCGGATATTTAAAAGCTCACCCCTCCACTTT.

This clone is a singleton in its sample. This chain links TRBV7-2 with TRBJ2-1; 8 bases are shared with TRBD1. The CDR3 is made up of 17 amino acids. V lost 5 bases and J lost 5; bases outside the gene matches: 14. The germline V gene encodes CDR1 SGHTA and CDR2 FQGNSA. The CDR3: CASSKSPRQGPNNEQFF. CDR3 coding DNA: TGTGCCAGCAGCAAATCCCCTCGACAGGGGCCGAACAATGAGCAGTTCTTC.

The chain has TRBV7-2 and TRBJ2-7, with D tentatively TRBD1 or TRBD2 (5 bases each). In germline, CDR1 is SGHTA, CDR2 FQGNSA. Deletions cut 4 bases from V and 4 bases from J, with 8 bases between. This CDR3 has 12 residues. CDR3 loop: CASSSGPYEQYF. DNA of the CDR3: TGTGCCAGCAGCTCGGGGCCGTACGAGCAGTACTTC. Full variable domain (outside the CDR3, taken from reference TRBV7-2 and TRBJ2-7): GAGVSQSPSNKVTEKGKDVELRCDPISGHTALYWYRQSLGQGLEFLIYFQGNSAPDKSGLPSDRFSAERTGGSVSTLTIQRTQQEDSAVYLCASSSGPYEQYFGPGTRLTVT.

The J gene is TRBJ2-5, the V gene TRBV3-1 (or the pseudogene TRBV3-2), with a possible D match to TRBD1 (6 bases). Germline loops: CDR1 LGHDT, CDR2 YNNKEL (reference sequence). The CDR3 totals 16 residues. Trimming stripped 4 bases from V and 1 base from J, with 16 bases between. The CDR3 region is CASSPIGGGRQETQYF. CDR3 nucleotides: TGTGCCAGCAGCCCCATTGGGGGCGGGCGCCAAGAGACCCAGTACTTC.

The rearrangement links TRBV7-2 to TRBJ1-1; possibly TRBD1 for D (5 bases). V lost 7 bases, J lost 3 bases, and 15 bases lay in between. CDR3 length: 14 residues. Germline V CDR1 and CDR2: SGHTA, FQGNSA. The DNA for the CDR3 is TGTGCCAGCACCCCAAGGACATCGGACACTGAAGCTTTCTTT. Its protein product is CASTPRTSDTEAFF.

The chain combines TRBV3-1 (or the pseudogene TRBV3-2) with TRBJ2-5; 8 bases are shared with TRBD2. CDR1 and CDR2 from the germline V gene are LGHDT and YNNKEL (reference sequence). The V and J ends lost 0 bases and 4 bases, in that order; junction bases with no gene match: 10. The CDR3 totals 17 residues. The DNA for the CDR3 is TGTGCCAGCAGCCAAGAGGGGGGACTAGAGGCAATAGAGACCCAGTACTTC. Translated: CASSQEGGLEAIETQYF.

The chain carries TRBV2 and TRBJ1-1; possibly TRBD1 for D (6 bases). CDR3 length equals 13 residues. Deletions cut 6 bases from V and 8 bases from J, with 16 bases between. Germline assignment: CDR1 SNHLY and CDR2 FYNNEI. The CDR3: CASSPERGQEAFF. The CDR3, as DNA: TGTGCCAGCAGCCCCGAAAGGGGACAAGAAGCTTTCTTT.

This clone was picked up a small number of times. V and J are TRBV18 and TRBJ1-4, with TRBD1 matching 8 bases. V gave up 3 bases and J gave up 5 bases; unmatched junction bases: 5. CDR3 length: 15 amino acids. The germline gives CDR1 KGHSH, CDR2 LQKENI. CDR3 sequence reads: CASSPGQGSNEKLFF. In nucleotides, the CDR3 is TGTGCCAGCTCACCCGGACAGGGAAGCAATGAAAAACTGTTTTTT.

The chain links TRBV4-3 to TRBJ1-4, with D unresolved. Germline V gene sequence: CDR1 LGHNA, CDR2 YSLEER. V lost 10 bases and J 6 bases, leaving 15 bases between the germline ends. The CDR3 is 13 amino acids. CDR3 in DNA: TGCGCCACCTCCATAAACTTTTATGAAAAACTGTTTTTT. It specifies CATSINFYEKLFF.

V is TRBV30 and J is TRBJ1-2, with D possibly TRBD1 on 6 matching bases. CDR3 size: 13 residues. CDR1 and CDR2 (germline): GTSNPN, SVGIG (reference sequence). V gave up 1 base and J gave up 6 bases, with 12 bases separating them. DNA for the CDR3: TGTGCCTGGAGTGCATCTCGGACAGATGGCTACACCTTC. It specifies CAWSASRTDGYTF.